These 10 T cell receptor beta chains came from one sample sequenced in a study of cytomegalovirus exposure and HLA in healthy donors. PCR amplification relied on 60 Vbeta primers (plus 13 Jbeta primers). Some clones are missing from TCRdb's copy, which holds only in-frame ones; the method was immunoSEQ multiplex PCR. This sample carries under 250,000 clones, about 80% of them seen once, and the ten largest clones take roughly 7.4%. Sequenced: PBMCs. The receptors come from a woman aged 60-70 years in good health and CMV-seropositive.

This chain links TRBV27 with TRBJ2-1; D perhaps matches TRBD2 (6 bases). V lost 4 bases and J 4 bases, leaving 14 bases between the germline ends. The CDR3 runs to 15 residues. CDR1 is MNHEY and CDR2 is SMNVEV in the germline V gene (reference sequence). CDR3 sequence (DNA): TGTGCCAGCAGTTCACTCTTGACTAGTTACAATGAGCAGTTCTTC. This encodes CASSSLLTSYNEQFF.

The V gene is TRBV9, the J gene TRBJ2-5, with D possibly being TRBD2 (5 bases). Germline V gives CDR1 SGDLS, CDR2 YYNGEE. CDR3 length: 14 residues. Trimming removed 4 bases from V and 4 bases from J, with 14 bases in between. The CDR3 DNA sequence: TGTGCCAGCAGCCCCCGACGGGGTGGAGAGACCCAGTACTTC. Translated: CASSPRRGGETQYF.

CDR3 in amino acids: CASRRPGQGPYGYTF. DNA for the CDR3: TGTGCCAGCAGGAGACCGGGACAGGGGCCCTATGGCTACACCTTC. The V call is TRBV6-5, the J call TRBJ1-2; 10 bases line up with TRBD1. Losses at the gene ends were 6 bases for V and 4 bases for J; bases not matched to a gene: 8. The CDR3 contains 15 residues. CDR1 MNHEY and CDR2 SVGAGI come from the germline V gene.

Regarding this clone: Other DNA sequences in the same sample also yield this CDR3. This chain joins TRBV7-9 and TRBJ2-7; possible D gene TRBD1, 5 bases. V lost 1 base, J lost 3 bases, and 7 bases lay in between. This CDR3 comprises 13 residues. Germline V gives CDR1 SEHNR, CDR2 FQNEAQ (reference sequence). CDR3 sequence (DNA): TGTGCCAGCAGCTTAGGACAGATCTACGAGCAGTACTTC. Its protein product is CASSLGQIYEQYF.

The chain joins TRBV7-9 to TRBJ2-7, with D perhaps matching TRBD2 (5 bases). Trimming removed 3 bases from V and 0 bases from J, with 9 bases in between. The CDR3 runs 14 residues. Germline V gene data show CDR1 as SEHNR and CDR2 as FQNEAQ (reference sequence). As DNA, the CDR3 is TGTGCCAGCAGCTTCCCCGGGATCTCCTACGAGCAGTACTTC. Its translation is CASSFPGISYEQYF. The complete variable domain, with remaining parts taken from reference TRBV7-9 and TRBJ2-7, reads DTGVSQNPRHKITKRGQNVTFRCDPISEHNRLYWYRQTLGQGPEFLTYFQNEAQLEKSRLLSDRFSAERPKGSFSTLEIQRTEQGDSAMYLCASSFPGISYEQYFGPGTRLTVT.

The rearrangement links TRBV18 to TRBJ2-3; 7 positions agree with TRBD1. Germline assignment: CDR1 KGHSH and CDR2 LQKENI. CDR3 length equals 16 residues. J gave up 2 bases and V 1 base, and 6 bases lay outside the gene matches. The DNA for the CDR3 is TGTGCCAGCTCACCACAGGGGGCGCTGGCCACAGATACGCAGTATTTT. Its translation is CASSPQGALATDTQYF.

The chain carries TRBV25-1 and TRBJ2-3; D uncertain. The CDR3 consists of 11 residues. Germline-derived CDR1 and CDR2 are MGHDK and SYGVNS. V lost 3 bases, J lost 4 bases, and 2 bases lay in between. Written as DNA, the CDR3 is TGTGCCAGCAGTGACGCAGATACGCAGTATTTT. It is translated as CASSDADTQYF.

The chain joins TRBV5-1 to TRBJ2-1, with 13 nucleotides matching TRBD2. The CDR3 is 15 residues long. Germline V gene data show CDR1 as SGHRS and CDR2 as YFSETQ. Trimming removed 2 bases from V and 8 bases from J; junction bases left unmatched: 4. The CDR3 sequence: CASSFGLAGVHEQFF. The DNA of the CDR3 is TGCGCCAGCAGCTTCGGACTAGCGGGAGTCCATGAGCAGTTCTTC.

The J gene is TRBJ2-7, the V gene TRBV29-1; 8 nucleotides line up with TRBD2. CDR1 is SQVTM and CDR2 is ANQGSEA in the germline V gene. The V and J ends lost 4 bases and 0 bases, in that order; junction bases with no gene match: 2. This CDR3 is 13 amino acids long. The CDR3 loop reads CSVVRGGSYEQYF. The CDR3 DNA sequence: TGCAGCGTTGTTCGGGGGGGCTCCTACGAGCAGTACTTC.

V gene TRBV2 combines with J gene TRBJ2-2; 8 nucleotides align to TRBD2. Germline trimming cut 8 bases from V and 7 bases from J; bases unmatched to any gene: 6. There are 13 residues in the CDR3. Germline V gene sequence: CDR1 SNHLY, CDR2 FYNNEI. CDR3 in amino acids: CASWREAIGELFF. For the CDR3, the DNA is TGTGCCAGCTGGCGGGAGGCTATCGGGGAGCTGTTTTTT.